This T cell receptor beta chain was identified during a study of T cell responses to AZD1222 COVID-19 vaccine. At the level of the study: Analysis merged second doses at about 4 or about 12 weeks.

Notes on this clone: The target antigen is unknown.

Germline-derived CDR1 and CDR2 are SGHTA and FQGNSA. Trimming stripped 5 bases from V and 3 bases from J, with 10 bases between. This CDR3 has 14 amino acids. Study observations and caveats: Seropositive status at baseline applied to only six AZD1222 recipients.

Clones were read by immunoSEQ multiplex PCR, and TCRdb kept only the in-frame ones, dropping some. Of some 130,000 clones listed, approximately 90% were seen once; the top ten hold 6.9%. The material was peripheral blood, obtained on day 0 of AZD1222 vaccination. The chain employs TRBV7-2 and TRBJ2-2; D is undetermined. The origin of this receptor is an adult in good health. The CDR3 DNA is TGTGCCAGCAGCCTGGGTAGATACACCGGGGAGCTGTTTTTT. Translated: CASSLGRYTGELFF.